The subject of this entry is one T cell receptor (beta chain). Its antigen is not known. The entry originates in a study of vaccination effects on CD4 cells after COVID-19. The CDR3 extends over 14 amino acids. The germline V gene has CDR1 LGHNA and CDR2 YSLEER. Trimming took 4 bases from V and 3 from J, leaving 10 bases between them. Study-wide points: Long after vaccination, the clones induced by infection and by vaccine shrank markedly in size. Recruitment yielded few convalescent patients, and the study had no early post-infection timepoints.

In the ViraFEST assay, antigen-specific CD4+ clonotypes were identified by expansion after peptide-pool stimulation. It was after approximately 11 days of culture that CD4+ T cells were isolated. Among the vaccine recipients, none had a prior SARS-CoV-2 infection, and nucleocapsid antibodies were negative. Approximately 2.2 million PBMC per well received about 9.8 IU/ml IL-2 and approximately 9.2 ug/ml peptides in culture. Half of the medium was exchanged for IL-2 medium on both days 3 and 7. This table comes from immunoSEQ multiplex PCR, and its TCRdb copy is limited to in-frame clones, with some not included. The profile covers more than 40,000 clones, with under 85% appearing a single time and 2.9% taken by the ten largest.

The sequenced sample was CD4+ T cells from PBMCs cultured with HCoV-NL63 spike peptides, obtained before COVID-19 vaccination. The rearrangement uses TRBV4-3 and TRBJ1-5; D unresolved. This receptor was identified in a human donor who received a COVID-19 vaccine. CDR3 bases: TGCGCCAGCAGCCCTGAATATACCAATCAGCCCCAGCATTTT. Translated, it gives CASSPEYTNQPQHF.